Shown below are 19 T cell receptor beta chains from a single sample sequenced in a study of blood T cell repertoires in COVID-19. Here immunoSEQ multiplex PCR was the method, and the copy in TCRdb shows in-frame clones only, minus some. The sample lists under 300,000 clones; approximately 90% were seen once. Sequenced input: PBMCs or T cells enriched from blood (not recorded which). Source of these receptors: a man aged 35-49 years who had recovered from COVID-19.

The chain uses TRBV14 and TRBJ2-2, with 13 bases fitting TRBD2. The V segment lost 4 bases and the J segment 6 bases; nucleotides outside the gene matches: 11. The CDR3 covers 18 residues. The V gene's germline CDR1 is SGHDN and CDR2 FVKESK. The CDR3: CASSRRLAGGTGPGELFF. In nucleotides, the CDR3 is TGTGCCAGCAGCCGTCGACTAGCGGGAGGAACGGGGCCCGGGGAGCTGTTTTTT.

This chain joins TRBV2 and TRBJ1-1; TRBD1 might be the D (5 bases). This CDR3 is built from 17 residues. The V end lost 7 bases, the J end lost 1 base, and 22 bases lay between the germline ends. Germline loops: CDR1 SNHLY, CDR2 FYNNEI. As DNA, the CDR3 is TGTGCCAGCACTATTTCGCGTGCGGGGGTAGAGAACACTGAAGCTTTCTTT. It is translated as CASTISRAGVENTEAFF.

The chain carries TRBV2 and TRBJ1-6; D ambiguous. The CDR3 spans 15 residues. Germline V lookup: CDR1 SNHLY, CDR2 FYNNEI. V lost 7 bases to trimming and J lost 5 bases, with 15 bases between them. Written as DNA, the CDR3 is TGTGCCAGCAATGTCGGGTCAGTCAATAATTCACCCCTCCACTTT. Protein: CASNVGSVNNSPLHF.

V gene TRBV27 combines with J gene TRBJ1-5; unclear D gene. Germline V gene sequence: CDR1 MNHEY, CDR2 SMNVEV (reference sequence). Trimming left V 3 bases short and J 1 base short, with 7 bases between. CDR3 length: 14 residues. This CDR3 is CASSLGGSNQPQHF. CDR3 coding DNA: TGTGCCAGCAGTTTGGGCGGGAGCAATCAGCCCCAGCATTTT.

The chain employs TRBV27 and TRBJ1-2; 7 positions agree with TRBD1. V was clipped by 3 bases and J by 4 bases; unmatched bases: 8. Looked up from germline, CDR1 is MNHEY and CDR2 is SMNVEV (reference sequence). The CDR3 consists of 15 residues. CDR3 sequence: CASSFYQGVSYGYTF. Here the CDR3 DNA reads TGTGCCAGCAGTTTCTACCAGGGGGTGTCCTATGGCTACACCTTC.

This sequence joins TRBV7-6 and TRBJ2-7; D is possibly TRBD1 (6 bases). Germline values: CDR1 SGHVS, CDR2 FNYEAQ. V lost 2 bases to trimming and J lost 0 bases, with 8 bases between them. The CDR3 loop spans 14 amino acids. In DNA, the CDR3 is TGTGCCAGCAGCTTAACGGACAGCTCCTACGAGCAGTACTTC. Translating it yields CASSLTDSSYEQYF.

The V call is TRBV5-1, the J call TRBJ1-4; no clear D. There are 16 residues in the CDR3. V shed 6 bases and J shed 4 bases, with 19 bases lying between them. Germline-derived CDR1 and CDR2 are SGHRS and YFSETQ. CDR3: CASTQSGNGLNEKLFF. CDR3 sequence (DNA): TGCGCCAGCACTCAGTCGGGGAACGGGCTTAATGAAAAACTGTTTTTT. The variable domain in full, completed from reference TRBV5-1 and TRBJ1-4, reads KAGVTQTPRYLIKTRGQQVTLSCSPISGHRSVSWYQQTPGQGLQFLFEYFSETQRNKGNFPGRFSGRQFSNSRSEMNVSTLELGDSALYLCASTQSGNGLNEKLFFGSGTQLSVL.

V and J are TRBV10-3 and TRBJ1-1; the match to TRBD1 covers 7 bases. J gave up 6 bases and V 0 bases, and 7 bases lay outside the gene matches. The CDR3 runs to 15 residues. Germline-derived CDR1 and CDR2 are ENHRY and SYGVKD. CDR3 nucleotide sequence: TGTGCCATCAGTGAGTCGGAATTTGACAGGGCTGAAGCTTTCTTT. Encoded protein: CAISESEFDRAEAFF.

The chain links TRBV27 to TRBJ2-1, with D maybe TRBD1 (5 bases). The CDR3 is 15 amino acids. In germline, CDR1 is MNHEY, CDR2 SMNVEV (reference sequence). Trimming shortened V by 6 bases and J by 5 bases, and 17 bases separated the two germline ends. CDR3 sequence (DNA): TGTGCCAGCAGCCGCGAAACAGGATCAAACAATGAGCAGTTCTTC. Encoded protein: CASSRETGSNNEQFF.

This rearrangement joins TRBV19 to TRBJ1-5, with 10 bases identical to TRBD1. The ends lost 6 bases at V and 5 bases at J; junction bases unmatched: 7. Germline-derived CDR1 and CDR2 are LNHDA and SQIVND (reference sequence). The CDR3 spans 15 residues. DNA for the CDR3: TGTGCCAGTAGGGCCCGGGACAGGGGAGATCAGCCCCAGCATTTT. It is translated as CASRARDRGDQPQHF.

The chain has TRBV19 and TRBJ2-1; tentatively, D is TRBD2 (6 bases). The germline V and J ends were trimmed by 5 bases and 3 bases, with 17 bases remaining between them. CDR3 length: 16 amino acids. Looked up from germline, CDR1 is LNHDA and CDR2 is SQIVND (reference sequence). CDR3 in DNA: TGTGCCAGTAGTTACGCGGTGGGTAGCGGCTACAATGAGCAGTTCTTC. This gives the protein CASSYAVGSGYNEQFF.

This rearrangement joins TRBV28 to TRBJ1-4, with D possibly TRBD1 on 6 matching bases. The CDR3 loop spans 13 amino acids. Trimming left V 8 bases short and J 5 bases short, with 12 bases between. Germline V gives CDR1 MDHEN, CDR2 SYDVKM. This CDR3 is CASGSQGNEKLFF. As DNA, the CDR3 is TGTGCCAGCGGGTCCCAGGGGAATGAAAAACTGTTTTTT.

The chain links TRBV19 to TRBJ2-7; perhaps TRBD1 as D (6 bases). Germline CDR1 is LNHDA and CDR2 is SQIVND (reference sequence). V was pared by 1 base and J by 2 bases, with 9 bases between. CDR3 length: 14 amino acids. The CDR3 sequence: CASSIGTDTYEQYF. In DNA, the CDR3 is TGTGCCAGTAGTATAGGGACAGATACCTACGAGCAGTACTTC.

The rearrangement links TRBV6-5 to TRBJ1-3, with D unclear. The CDR3 covers 14 residues. Trimming pared 4 bases from V and 1 base from J, leaving 8 bases between. Germline loops: CDR1 MNHEY, CDR2 SVGAGI. The CDR3 spells CASSLSGSGNTIYF. The CDR3 DNA is TGTGCCAGCAGTTTATCGGGGTCTGGAAACACCATATATTTT.

V and J are TRBV7-9 and TRBJ2-2, with TRBD1 identical over 7 bases. Per the germline V gene, CDR1 is SEHNR and CDR2 is FQNEAQ (reference sequence). Trimming took 5 bases from V and 0 from J; bases not matched to a gene: 9. The CDR3 has 17 residues. CDR3 nucleotide sequence: TGTGCCAGCAGCGTAGAGGACAGGCCCTCGAACACCGGGGAGCTGTTTTTT. The encoded protein is CASSVEDRPSNTGELFF.

The chain employs TRBV28 and TRBJ2-7, with 8 bases that match TRBD2. The V gene's germline CDR1 is MDHEN and CDR2 SYDVKM. The CDR3 is 14 residues long. Trimming cost V 4 bases and J 6 bases; bases outside gene matches: 8. CDR3 bases: TGTGCCAGCAGTTGGTTTAGCGGGAACCGCGAGCAGTACTTC. Protein: CASSWFSGNREQYF.

This chain uses TRBV7-2 with TRBJ2-2; weak D call: TRBD2 (5 bases). CDR1 and CDR2 (germline): SGHTA, FQGNSA. The CDR3 extends over 15 amino acids. V was cut by 5 bases and J by 6 bases, with 16 bases left in between. In nucleotides, the CDR3 is TGTGCCAGCAGCCAAAACGGGGTGTTGTCCGGGGAGCTGTTTTTT. Translating it yields CASSQNGVLSGELFF.

This chain connects TRBV21-1 to TRBJ2-3; TRBD1, the table's D call, lacks a check against the DNA. TRBV21-1 corresponds to a pseudogene. This CDR3 spans 18 amino acids. In nucleotides, the CDR3 is TGTGCCAGCAGCAAAGAGGAAGGGGGCAGGGACAGGGTAGATACGCAGTATTTT. It specifies CASSKEEGGRDRVDTQYF.

The chain recombines TRBV5-6 with TRBJ2-4; the match to TRBD1 covers 10 bases. The CDR3 spans 15 residues. Germline values: CDR1 SGHDT, CDR2 YYEEEE. V shed 2 bases and J 6 bases; nucleotides not matched to a gene: 5. The CDR3 sequence: CASSFDRGQGNIQYF. The CDR3 nucleotides read TGTGCCAGCAGCTTCGACAGGGGGCAGGGAAACATTCAGTACTTC.